This record concerns one TCR beta chain sequence. The antigen is undetermined. Per sample, some 93,000 TCR templates were assayed. Sequenced by immunoSEQ multiplex PCR; TCRdb stores in-frame clones only, minus some. This repertoire shows roughly 62,000 clones, approximately 79% found once; its top ten account for about 0.4%. The sample belongs to a study of siplizumab effects on memory and regulatory T cells. The CDR3 sequence is 15 residues long. Germline lookup yields CDR1 MNHEY and CDR2 SVGAGI. Trimming took off 9 bases at V and 1 base at J, with 15 bases between the two ends. Study results and limitations: Left unconfirmed was the suppressive function of proliferating Tregs from siplizumab cultures.

Input material: memory CD4+ T cells sorted from blood. This TCR derives from a human donor in good health. The rearrangement uses TRBV6-5 and TRBJ2-2; maybe TRBD1 (6 bases). The CDR3: CASCDRPENTGELFF. In DNA, the CDR3 is TGTGCCAGTTGTGACAGGCCCGAGAACACCGGGGAGCTGTTTTTT.